Presented here are 15 T cell receptor beta chains from one specimen sequenced in a study of blood T cell repertoires in COVID-19. This table comes from immunoSEQ multiplex PCR, and its TCRdb copy is limited to in-frame clones, with some not included. The sample consists of around 42,000 clones, roughly 91% of them appearing once. The sample consisted of peripheral blood. The receptors originated from a human donor in a cohort sampled during active COVID-19.

The V and J genes are TRBV7-6 and TRBJ1-1; TRBD1 matches at 9 bases. This CDR3 spans 17 amino acids. Germline-derived CDR1 and CDR2 are SGHVS and FNYEAQ. After removal of 5 bases from V and 1 base from J, the junction contained 11 bases not matched to a gene. CDR3 protein: CASSLGQGHVGNTEAFF. CDR3 coding DNA: TGTGCCAGCAGCCTCGGACAGGGGCACGTTGGGAACACTGAAGCTTTCTTT.

The J gene is TRBJ1-5, the V gene TRBV29-1; 10 bases match TRBD1. From germline, CDR1 is SQVTM and CDR2 ANQGSEA. V lost 4 bases, J lost 6 bases, and 3 bases stayed unmatched. This CDR3 comprises 13 residues. The CDR3 DNA sequence: TGCAGCGTTGGACAGGGGGCGGGTCAGCCCCAGCATTTT. Its protein is CSVGQGAGQPQHF.

This chain joins TRBV4-2 and TRBJ2-2, with TRBD2 matching 11 bases. The CDR3 runs 16 residues. In germline, CDR1 is LGHNA, CDR2 YNFKEQ. V lost 4 bases and J lost 0; bases outside the gene matches: 1. The CDR3 DNA sequence: TGTGCCAGCAGCCGGACTAGCGGGTCGAACACCGGGGAGCTGTTTTTT. It translates to CASSRTSGSNTGELFF.

The V gene is TRBV18, the J gene TRBJ2-5, with TRBD2 matching 16 bases. Germline V CDR1 and CDR2: KGHSH, LQKENI. This CDR3 spans 19 amino acids. V was clipped by 4 bases and J by 2 bases; unmatched bases: 10. In nucleotides, the CDR3 is TGTGCCAGCTCACAACTACCCGGGACTAGCGGGAGGGAACAAGAGACCCAGTACTTC. Encoded protein: CASSQLPGTSGREQETQYF. The full variable domain, in which reference TRBV18 and TRBJ2-5 provide the parts outside the CDR3, is NAGVMQNPRHLVRRRGQEARLRCSPMKGHSHVYWYRQLPEEGLKFMVYLQKENIIDESGMPKERFSAEFPKEGPSILRIQQVVRGDSAAYFCASSQLPGTSGREQETQYFGPGTRLLVL.

This clone appeared a single time. CDR3 in DNA: TGTGCCAGCAGCTTGGGGGGTCCCAACACTGAAGCTTTCTTT. This gives the protein CASSLGGPNTEAFF. The V call is TRBV6-2 or TRBV6-3, the J call TRBJ1-1, with D maybe TRBD1 (5 bases). V was cut by 6 bases and J by 2 bases, with 13 bases left in between. This CDR3 is built from 14 residues. Germline CDR1 and CDR2: MNHEY and SVGEGT.

The chain is built from TRBV16 and TRBJ1-2; D remains ambiguous. V lost 2 bases to trimming and J lost 5 bases, with 6 bases between them. This CDR3 contains 12 residues. Germline values: CDR1 KGHSY, CDR2 FQNENV. For the CDR3, the DNA is TGTGCCAGCAGCCAAAGAACTTATGGCTACACCTTC. It yields the protein CASSQRTYGYTF.

The CDR3 DNA reads as TGTGCCAGCACTCGTTTACTAGCGGGAGACTACAATGAGCAGTTCTTC. Its translation is CASTRLLAGDYNEQFF. This chain links TRBV21-1 with TRBJ2-1; the D call TRBD2 from the table was never checked on the DNA. TRBV21-1 has pseudogene status. This CDR3 has 16 residues.

V is TRBV29-1 and J is TRBJ1-1; tentative D call: TRBD1 (5 bases). With 4 bases removed from V and 4 bases from J, the gap between germline ends came to 7 bases. From germline, CDR1 is SQVTM and CDR2 ANQGSEA. The CDR3 runs 11 residues. CDR3 residues: CSVAGFTEAFF. The DNA of the CDR3 is TGCAGCGTTGCAGGGTTCACTGAAGCTTTCTTT.

The V call is TRBV10-3, the J call TRBJ2-5, with D uncertain. Germline lookup yields CDR1 ENHRY and CDR2 SYGVKD. This CDR3 is 15 amino acids long. The ends were cut back, 4 bases at V and 0 bases at J, with 12 bases in the middle. The CDR3 sequence: CAISVSALDQETQYF. CDR3 sequence (DNA): TGTGCCATCAGTGTATCAGCGTTAGACCAAGAGACCCAGTACTTC.

V usage is TRBV28 and J usage is TRBJ1-5; 10 bases line up with TRBD1. Germline CDR1 and CDR2: MDHEN and SYDVKM. J gave up 7 bases and V 9 bases, and 9 bases lay outside the gene matches. The CDR3 runs 14 residues. CDR3 DNA sequence: TGTGCCAGTAGACTGACAGGGGGCGGGCAGCCCCAGCATTTT. The encoded protein is CASRLTGGGQPQHF. Together with reference TRBV28 and TRBJ1-5, the CDR3 gives the full variable domain: DVKVTQSSRYLVKRTGEKVFLECVQDMDHENMFWYRQDPGLGLRLIYFSYDVKMKEKGDIPEGYSVSREKKERFSLILESASTNQTSMYLCASRLTGGGQPQHFGDGTRLSIL.

This clone has only one observation. This chain connects TRBV2 to TRBJ2-1; 7 nucleotides match TRBD2. Trimming removed 8 bases from V and 0 bases from J; junction bases left unmatched: 7. Germline values: CDR1 SNHLY, CDR2 FYNNEI. The CDR3 is 15 residues long. The CDR3 loop reads CASLSGTSSYNEQFF. The CDR3 coding sequence is TGTGCCAGCCTCAGCGGGACCAGCTCCTACAATGAGCAGTTCTTC.

The rearrangement links TRBV30 to TRBJ2-7, with a possible D match to TRBD2 (7 bases). CDR1 and CDR2 from the germline V gene are GTSNPN and SVGIG (reference sequence). Trimming removed 4 bases from V and 0 bases from J, with 13 bases in between. This CDR3 has 14 residues. CDR3 protein: CAWTRGGSSYEQYF. The CDR3 nucleotides read TGTGCCTGGACTAGGGGGGGGAGCTCCTACGAGCAGTACTTC. The variable domain in full, with the rest retrieved from reference TRBV30 and TRBJ2-7, is SQTIHQWPATLVQPVGSPLSLECTVEGTSNPNLYWYRQAAGRGLQLLFYSVGIGQISSEVPQNLSASRPQDRQFILSSKKLLLSDSGFYLCAWTRGGSSYEQYFGPGTRLTVT.

The chain couples TRBV7-3 to TRBJ1-1; tentative D call: TRBD1 (5 bases). V lost 3 bases to trimming and J lost 3 bases, with 14 bases between them. Germline V CDR1 and CDR2: SGHTA, FQGTGA. CDR3 length: 15 residues. The CDR3 protein is CASSFTGGSDTEAFF. DNA for the CDR3: TGTGCCAGCAGCTTTACAGGAGGGTCTGACACTGAAGCTTTCTTT. The full variable domain, completed using reference TRBV7-3 and TRBJ1-1, is GAGVSQTPSNKVTEKGKYVELRCDPISGHTALYWYRQSLGQGPEFLIYFQGTGAADDSGLPNDRFFAVRPEGSVSTLKIQRTERGDSAVYLCASSFTGGSDTEAFFGQGTRLTVV.

This rearrangement joins TRBV3-1 (or the pseudogene TRBV3-2) to TRBJ2-1; 8 positions match TRBD2. CDR1 is LGHDT and CDR2 is YNNKEL in the germline V gene (reference sequence). The CDR3 consists of 14 residues. Trimming removed 8 bases from V and 9 bases from J; junction bases left unmatched: 12. The CDR3 sequence: CASSAGGTLLEQFF. CDR3 bases: TGTGCCAGCTCGGCGGGAGGAACGCTGCTTGAGCAGTTCTTC.

The gene calls are TRBV7-8 and TRBJ1-1; tentatively, D is TRBD1 (5 bases). The length of the CDR3 is 16 residues. Germline V gives CDR1 SGHVS, CDR2 FQNEAQ. Trimming left V 1 base short and J 0 bases short, with 12 bases between. The CDR3 DNA sequence: TGTGCCAGCAGCTTAGAGTCAGCAGGGCTGAACACTGAAGCTTTCTTT. Translated: CASSLESAGLNTEAFF.